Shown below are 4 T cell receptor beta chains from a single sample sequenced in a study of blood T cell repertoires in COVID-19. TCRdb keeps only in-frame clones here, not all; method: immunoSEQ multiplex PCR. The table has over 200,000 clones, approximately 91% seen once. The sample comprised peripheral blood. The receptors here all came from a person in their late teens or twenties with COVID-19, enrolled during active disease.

The CDR3 reads CASTQGGASKTQYF. The CDR3 DNA reads as TGTGCCAGTACCCAGGGTGGGGCCAGCAAGACCCAGTACTTC. The rearrangement uses TRBV19 and TRBJ2-5, with a weak D call TRBD1 (5 bases). Germline CDR1 LNHDA, CDR2 SQIVND (reference sequence). Trimming took off 7 bases at V and 6 bases at J, with 18 bases between the two ends. This CDR3 has 14 amino acids.

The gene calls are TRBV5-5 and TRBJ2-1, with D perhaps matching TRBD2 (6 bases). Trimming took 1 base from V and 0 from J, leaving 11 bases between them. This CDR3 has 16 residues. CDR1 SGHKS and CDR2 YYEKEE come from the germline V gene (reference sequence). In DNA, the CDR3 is TGTGCCAGCAGCTTGCGCAGGGAGGTCTCCTACAATGAGCAGTTCTTC. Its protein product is CASSLRREVSYNEQFF.

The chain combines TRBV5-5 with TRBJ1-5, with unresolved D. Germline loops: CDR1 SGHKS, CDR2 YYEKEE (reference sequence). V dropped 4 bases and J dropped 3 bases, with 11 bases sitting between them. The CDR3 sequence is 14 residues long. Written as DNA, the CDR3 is TGTGCCAGCAGCCAAAACATTGTCAATCAGCCCCAGCATTTT. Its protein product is CASSQNIVNQPQHF.

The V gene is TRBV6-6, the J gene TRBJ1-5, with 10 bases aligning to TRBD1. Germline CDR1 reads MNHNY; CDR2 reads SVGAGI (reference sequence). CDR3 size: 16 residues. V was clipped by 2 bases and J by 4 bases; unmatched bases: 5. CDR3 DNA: TGTGCCAGCAGTTACCACGGACAGGGGGGAAATCAGCCCCAGCATTTT. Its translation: CASSYHGQGGNQPQHF.